The next 2 T cell receptor beta chains were all read from a single sample in a study of cytomegalovirus exposure and HLA in healthy donors. The PCR had 60 Vbeta and 13 Jbeta primers. Sequencing was performed with immunoSEQ multiplex PCR; in TCRdb, only in-frame clones are kept and a portion is missing. Of under 200,000 clones in the sample, less than 90% were seen once. Material for sequencing was PBMCs. The receptors derive from a male donor in good health and CMV-seropositive.

This sequence joins TRBV7-9 and TRBJ2-7, with 8 bases matching TRBD2. CDR1 is SEHNR, CDR2 FQNEAQ, per germline (reference sequence). Trimming cost V 2 bases and J 0 bases; bases outside gene matches: 12. This CDR3 contains 18 residues. DNA for the CDR3: TGTGCCAGCAGCTTAACCCGGCGGGGCGGGACTAGCTCCTACGAGCAGTACTTC. It encodes CASSLTRRGGTSSYEQYF.

V usage is TRBV9 and J usage is TRBJ2-3; 10 bases match TRBD2. Per germline, CDR1 SGDLS and CDR2 YYNGEE. V dropped 5 bases and J dropped 3; count of bases not matched to a gene: 6. The CDR3 is 15 residues long. The CDR3 nucleotides read TGTGCCAGCAGGGAGGAGCGGGAGGGAACAGATACGCAGTATTTT. As protein: CASREEREGTDTQYF.